This note documents a single T cell receptor (beta chain) sequence. This clonotype has only a few counts. It has no known antigen specificity. No much larger clone is present one base from it, and per-base qualities are unavailable. The data originate from a study of T-cell memory formation after mild COVID-19 (dated by TCRdb to about 2021). Concerning the study at large: TCR sequence clusters from the two donors were found to be largely donor specific. In a couple of donors, T-cell clones that expanded and contracted after mild COVID-19 were tracked by sequencing TCRalpha and TCRbeta repertoires over time. Two young, previously healthy adult volunteers made up the cohort, one male and one female.

For sequencing, an Illumina NovaSeq 6000 was employed. Using 5'RACE with constant-segment primers, TCRalpha and TCRbeta cDNA libraries were constructed, with sample barcodes and unique molecular identifiers added in the process. Trizol reagent was used to extract RNA from every sample. Libraries were amplified in two PCR steps, with a second sample barcode and Illumina TruSeq adapters added in the second step. Libraries were sequenced on an Illumina NovaSeq with 2 x 150 bp paired-end reads. Regarding the original processing steps: With migec v1.2.7, reads were demultiplexed and then collapsed into UMI-guided consensus sequences. Using mixcr v2.1.11, UMI consensuses were aligned to TRA and TRB V and J templates and then assembled into clonotypes. Clonotypes were classified as expanded or contracted when called significant by both edgeR and NoisET, with noise models trained on biological replicates. edgeR calls used a false discovery rate-adjusted p below 0.01 and a log2 fold-change threshold of 1. As an exploratory analysis of dynamics, PCA with hierarchical clustering was applied to max-normalized trajectories of the 1000 most abundant clonotypes. Each responding clone was given a CD4 or CD8 phenotype based on the CD4+ and CD8+ repertoires, which had been sequenced separately. TCRdb passed the public sequencing reads through fastp at Q25 and MiXCR, retaining productive beta sequences. CDR3 protein duplicates are merged, each entry listing the most common genes and DNA. TCRdb, not the authors, supplied the V and J calls. Here the sample has about 470,000 distinct CDR3 sequences; about 20% occur a single time. The top ten hold roughly an eighth of the sample.

General findings and caveats noted by the study authors: Some responding clones were found in pre-infection memory, which suggests that pre-existing cross-reactive memory T cells took part in the SARS-CoV-2 response. The study covered only a couple of mild cases, and larger cohorts including severe cases with pre-infection samples were considered necessary. Clones contracting from day 15 to 85 had balanced CD4/CD8 phenotypes, while a second wave expanding from day 15 to 37 was biased towards CD4+. Contracting CD4+ clones appeared mostly in the CM and EM memory subsets, whereas CD8+ clones were enriched in EMRA. SARS-CoV-2 specificity of the second-wave clones peaking on day 37 was not confirmed.

PBMCs were isolated by Ficoll-Paque density gradient centrifugation. The CDR3 holds 16 amino acids from the cysteine to the phenylalanine. Only the CDR3 part of the read is kept: 48 bases, read in frame from the first base. V is cut by 0 bases and J by 9 bases, and the space between the germline ends is 19 bases. The CDR1 and CDR2 encoded by the germline V gene are SGHRS and YFSETQ. The receptor was isolated from an adult woman who had mild COVID-19 (a few samples of this study predate the infection). The sample titles of this study are shuffled in the database, so cell type and time point are left out; the donor was told from shared clones. Sequenced input: PBMCs or a T cell subset sorted from them (not recorded which). The rearrangement joined TRBV5-1 to TRBJ2-1; the best D guess is TRBD1, with 6 bases matching. The nucleotide sequence reads as follows: TGCGCCAGCAGCTTGGGTTGGACAGCCCTAATTGCTGAGCAGTTCTTC. Protein translation: CASSLGWTALIAEQFF.